This passage covers 7 T cell receptor beta chains from one sample sequenced in a study of OX40 agonist ivuxolimab in advanced cancers. The method was immunoSEQ multiplex PCR; TCRdb's version includes in-frame clones alone and lacks a portion of them. The sample contains some 100,000 clones, 75% to 90% of which appear only once. The specimen comprised CD4+ or CD8+ T cells sorted from blood, sampled in a trial of the OX40 agonist ivuxolimab. Receptors were obtained from an adult with an advanced solid tumor such as melanoma, head and neck, liver or kidney cancer.

The V and J genes are TRBV18 and TRBJ2-1, with 12 bases aligning to TRBD2. The V gene end was trimmed by 3 bases and the J gene end by 7 bases; junction bases not matched to a gene: 10. CDR1 is KGHSH and CDR2 is LQKENI in the germline V gene. CDR3 length equals 17 residues. As DNA, the CDR3 is TGTGCCAGCTCACCCCCGGTCTTGACTAGCGGGAGTAATGAGCAGTTCTTC. This encodes CASSPPVLTSGSNEQFF.

The chain couples TRBV19 to TRBJ2-6; TRBD1 matches at 7 bases. V gave up 4 bases and J gave up 2 bases; unmatched junction bases: 14. The CDR3 spans 19 residues. Germline V lookup: CDR1 LNHDA, CDR2 SQIVND (reference sequence). The CDR3 DNA follows: TGTGCCAGTAGTAGCAGACAGGGCGCAGTAGTCGCTGGGGCCAACGTCCTGACTTTC. Translated: CASSSRQGAVVAGANVLTF.

In its sample, this clone was seen once. The V call is TRBV29-1, the J call TRBJ1-4; D is perhaps TRBD1 (5 bases). Germline V gene data show CDR1 as SQVTM and CDR2 as ANQGSEA. The CDR3 covers 14 residues. V was cut by 4 bases and J by 7 bases, with 16 bases left in between. The CDR3 DNA reads as TGCAGCGTTGTACCGGGGACGGAGGGTGAAAAACTGTTTTTT. Translating gives CSVVPGTEGEKLFF.

This sequence joins TRBV18 and TRBJ2-2, with TRBD1 identical over 7 bases. Germline assignment: CDR1 KGHSH and CDR2 LQKENI. The CDR3 sequence is 15 residues long. V shed 4 bases, J shed 0 bases, and the junction held 2 bases outside the gene matches. The DNA for the CDR3 is TGTGCCAGCTCACAGGGACAGTCGAACACCGGGGAGCTGTTTTTT. Translation: CASSQGQSNTGELFF.

CDR3: CASSLDSSGVPNEQYF. The CDR3 bases are TGTGCCAGCAGCTTAGATTCCAGCGGAGTACCTAACGAGCAGTACTTC. J is TRBJ2-7 and V is TRBV11-2; a possible D gene is TRBD2 (5 bases). The CDR3 runs to 16 residues. In germline, CDR1 is SGHAT, CDR2 FQNNGV. V was clipped by 0 bases and J by 5 bases, with 17 bases between them.

This clone occurred a few times. The V and J genes are TRBV10-1 and TRBJ2-5; D is tentatively TRBD1 or TRBD2 (5 bases each). CDR3 length: 16 amino acids. CDR1 and CDR2 from the germline V gene are WNHNN and SYGVQD (reference sequence). V was cut by 0 bases and J by 1 base, with 12 bases left in between. This chain's CDR3 is CASSESRAGTQETQYF. CDR3 in DNA: TGCGCCAGCAGTGAGTCGCGGGCCGGGACCCAAGAGACCCAGTACTTC.

The chain uses TRBV5-4 and TRBJ1-4, with D perhaps matching TRBD1 (6 bases). V gave up 5 bases and J gave up 8 bases, with 16 bases separating them. Per the germline V gene, CDR1 is SGHNT and CDR2 is YYREEE (reference sequence). The CDR3 totals 14 residues. The chain's CDR3 is CASRPDRFDEKLFF. The CDR3 nucleotides are TGTGCCAGCAGACCCGACAGGTTTGACGAAAAACTGTTTTTT. Using reference TRBV5-4 and TRBJ1-4 for the parts outside the CDR3, the full variable domain is ETGVTQSPTHLIKTRGQQVTLRCSSQSGHNTVSWYQQALGQGPQFIFQYYREEENGRGNFPPRFSGLQFPNYSSELNVNALELDDSALYLCASRPDRFDEKLFFGSGTQLSVL.